The sequence of this TCR beta chain was determined in a study of blood T cell repertoires in COVID-19. Study as a whole: There were acute and convalescent COVID-19 samples, and they came from the United States, Italy and Spain. T cells, B-cell-depleted T cells, or PBMCs supplied cDNA or gDNA.

Germline V CDR1 and CDR2: SQVTM, ANQGSEA. V lost 4 bases, J lost 9 bases, and 13 bases lay in between. The CDR3 contains 12 residues. Per the authors' pipeline: Nucleated cell number was recorded as an estimate derived from reference gene primer amplification. Data came from immunoSEQ multiplex PCR; TCRdb stores just in-frame clones and leaves some out. The DNA gave D and trimming, while V, J and clone size come from that table. This sample has some 260,000 clones, with 70% to 75% found just once. The chain couples TRBV29-1 to TRBJ2-1, with D possibly being TRBD1 (5 bases). The source is a woman older than 75 with acute or convalescent COVID-19. Sequenced material: peripheral blood. The CDR3 loop reads CSVGKGLGEQFF. The CDR3 DNA reads TGCAGCGTTGGGAAGGGGTTGGGTGAGCAGTTCTTC.